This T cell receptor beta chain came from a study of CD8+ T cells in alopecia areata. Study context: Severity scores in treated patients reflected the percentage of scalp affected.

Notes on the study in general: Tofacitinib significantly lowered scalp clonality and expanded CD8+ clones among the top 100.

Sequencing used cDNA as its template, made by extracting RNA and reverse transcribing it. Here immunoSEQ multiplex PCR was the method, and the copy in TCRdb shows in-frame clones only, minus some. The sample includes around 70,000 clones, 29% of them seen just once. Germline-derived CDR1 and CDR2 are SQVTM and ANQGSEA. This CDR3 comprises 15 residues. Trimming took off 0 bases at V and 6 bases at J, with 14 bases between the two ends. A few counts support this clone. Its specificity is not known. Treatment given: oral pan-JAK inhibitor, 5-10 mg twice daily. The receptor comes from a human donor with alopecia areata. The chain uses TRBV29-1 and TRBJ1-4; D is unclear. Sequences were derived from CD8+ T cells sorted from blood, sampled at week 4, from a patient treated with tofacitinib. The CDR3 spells CSVEDLRGGDEKLFF. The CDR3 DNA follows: TGCAGCGTTGAAGATCTGCGCGGTGGGGATGAAAAACTGTTTTTT.